Below, 16 T cell receptor beta chains from the same sample are listed, as sequenced in a study of T cell therapy after organ transplantation. Time point defined: 20-29 weeks after completion of therapy. Clones were read by immunoSEQ multiplex PCR, and TCRdb kept only the in-frame ones, dropping some. The sample carries 1,000 to 1,500 clones, over 55% recorded once. These receptors are not linked to any known antigen. The sample consisted of CD8+ T cells from blood, taken after autologous CMV-specific T cell therapy. These receptors originate from a human patient who had received a solid organ transplant and had CMV disease. These T cells may partly come from the graft donor.

This clone was found once. The chain is built from TRBV28 and TRBJ2-7, with D perhaps TRBD2 (7 bases). CDR3 length: 13 amino acids. Per germline, CDR1 MDHEN and CDR2 SYDVKM. Trimming cost V 6 bases and J 5 bases, with 14 bases left between them. The CDR3 bases are TGTGCCAGCAGCCGGGGGGCGGTCGACGAGCAGTACTTC. Translating it yields CASSRGAVDEQYF.

This sequence joins TRBV25-1 and TRBJ2-2; 9 nucleotides agree with TRBD1. V shed 4 bases and J 5 bases; nucleotides not matched to a gene: 5. Germline lookup yields CDR1 MGHDK and CDR2 SYGVNS. This CDR3 contains 15 residues. Written as DNA, the CDR3 is TGTGCCAGCAGTGCCTGGGACAGGGTAACCGGGGAGCTGTTTTTT. Translated: CASSAWDRVTGELFF.

The chain recombines TRBV5-6 with TRBJ2-7; TRBD1 matches 9 bases. V was clipped by 3 bases and J by 2 bases; unmatched bases: 6. Germline lookup yields CDR1 SGHDT and CDR2 YYEEEE. The CDR3 loop spans 15 amino acids. CDR3 nucleotides: TGTGCCAGCAGCTCAGGGACAGGGATCACCTACGAGCAGTACTTC. Translating gives CASSSGTGITYEQYF.

The V and J genes are TRBV5-1 and TRBJ2-3; 14 bases are shared with TRBD2. Trimming cost V 6 bases and J 1 base; bases outside gene matches: 10. The germline V gene has CDR1 SGHRS and CDR2 YFSETQ. This CDR3 comprises 18 residues. The CDR3 is CASISGLAGEVGTDTQYF. The DNA of the CDR3 is TGCGCCAGCATATCGGGACTAGCGGGAGAAGTTGGCACAGATACGCAGTATTTT.

This rearrangement joins TRBV12-2 to TRBJ1-2. TRBV12-2 is reported as a pseudogene. The CDR3 spans 10 residues. CDR3 sequence (DNA): TGTGCACGAAAGACCTATGGCTACACCTTC. Protein: CARKTYGYTF.

The rearrangement links TRBV11-1 to TRBJ1-1; 8 bases line up with TRBD1. V gave up 5 bases and J gave up 11 bases; unmatched junction bases: 7. The CDR3 totals 12 residues. From germline, CDR1 is SGHAT and CDR2 FQDESV (reference sequence). This CDR3 is CASSPRTGRAFF. CDR3 nucleotides: TGTGCCAGCAGCCCCAGGACAGGGAGGGCTTTCTTT.

DNA of the CDR3: TGTGCCAGCAGTTACTTTTCGACAGGTACTGAGCAGTTCTTC. As protein: CASSYFSTGTEQFF. The V and J genes are TRBV6-5 and TRBJ2-1; weak D call: TRBD1 (6 bases). Per the germline V gene, CDR1 is MNHEY and CDR2 is SVGAGI. The CDR3 is 14 amino acids. V was shortened by 1 base and J by 9 bases, with 13 bases between the two germline ends.

The chain is built from TRBV6-6 and TRBJ2-7, with D unresolved. V dropped 8 bases and J dropped 4 bases, with 12 bases sitting between them. This CDR3 has 12 residues. Germline V gene lookup returns CDR1 MNHNY and CDR2 SVGAGI (reference sequence). The CDR3 protein is CASGHLRYEQYF. The CDR3 DNA sequence: TGTGCCAGCGGTCACCTGAGGTACGAGCAGTACTTC.

The V and J genes are TRBV28 and TRBJ1-4; possibly TRBD1 for D (5 bases). V was trimmed by 5 bases and J by 8 bases, leaving 15 bases between them. CDR1 is MDHEN, CDR2 SYDVKM, per germline. The CDR3 totals 14 residues. CDR3 nucleotides: TGTGCCAGCAGTCGGACATTTCACCGGGAAAAACTGTTTTTT. Encoded protein: CASSRTFHREKLFF.

To note about this clone: In the same sample, other DNA sequences code for this CDR3. The rearrangement links TRBV19 to TRBJ1-1; perhaps TRBD1 as D (5 bases). This CDR3 comprises 15 residues. V dropped 6 bases and J dropped 0 bases, with 14 bases sitting between them. Germline V lookup: CDR1 LNHDA, CDR2 SQIVND (reference sequence). The CDR3 DNA is TGTGCCAGTAGGCGGGAGGGGACGCTGAACACTGAAGCTTTCTTT. Protein product: CASRREGTLNTEAFF.

The V and J genes are TRBV28 and TRBJ2-3; D possibly matches TRBD1 or TRBD2 (5 bases each). The germline gives CDR1 MDHEN, CDR2 SYDVKM. This CDR3 region has 15 residues. V shed 3 bases and J shed 1 base, with 11 bases lying between them. The CDR3 DNA reads TGTGCCAGCAGTTTCCGTCCGGGGCGCACAGATACGCAGTATTTT. Protein: CASSFRPGRTDTQYF.

The gene calls are TRBV7-9 and TRBJ1-6; 7 bases are shared with TRBD1. V shed 4 bases and J 11 bases; nucleotides not matched to a gene: 14. This CDR3 contains 16 residues. From germline, CDR1 is SEHNR and CDR2 FQNEAQ (reference sequence). CDR3 sequence reads: CASSSPHRGRETPLHF. The DNA for the CDR3 is TGTGCCAGCAGCTCTCCCCACAGGGGCCGGGAGACACCCCTCCACTTT.

The chain has TRBV2 and TRBJ1-5; 7 bases line up with TRBD1. Germline V gene sequence: CDR1 SNHLY, CDR2 FYNNEI. Trimming took 4 bases from V and 0 from J; bases not matched to a gene: 9. The CDR3 totals 17 residues. The CDR3 region is CASSVGTAILSNQPQHF. Written as DNA, the CDR3 is TGTGCCAGCAGTGTTGGGACAGCCATTCTTAGCAATCAGCCCCAGCATTTT. Complete variable domain (other parts from reference TRBV2 and TRBJ1-5): EPEVTQTPSHQVTQMGQEVILRCVPISNHLYFYWYRQILGQKVEFLVSFYNNEISEKSEIFDDQFSVERPDGSNFTLKIRSTKLEDSAMYFCASSVGTAILSNQPQHFGDGTRLSIL.

This clone is labeled large. The V and J genes are TRBV27 and TRBJ1-1, with no clear D. The CDR3 length is 14 residues. Germline CDR1 MNHEY, CDR2 SMNVEV (reference sequence). Trimming stripped 2 bases from V and 0 bases from J, with 7 bases between. Written as DNA, the CDR3 is TGTGCCAGCAGTTTAGGGCGGCTGAACACTGAAGCTTTCTTT. It specifies CASSLGRLNTEAFF.

The rearrangement joins TRBV27 to TRBJ2-7; TRBD2 agrees at 8 bases. CDR3 length equals 15 residues. Trimming removed 5 bases from V and 3 bases from J; junction bases left unmatched: 9. Germline V gene sequence: CDR1 MNHEY, CDR2 SMNVEV (reference sequence). CDR3 in DNA: TGTGCCAGCAGTCCTCGGACGGGGGGGTTCTACGAGCAGTACTTC. Protein product: CASSPRTGGFYEQYF.

This clone has more than one count but fewer than ten. The J gene is TRBJ1-1, the V gene TRBV5-4; perhaps TRBD1 as D (6 bases). The CDR3 extends over 11 amino acids. V was cut by 4 bases and J by 8 bases, with 9 bases left in between. Germline CDR1 is SGHNT and CDR2 is YYREEE (reference sequence). This CDR3 reads CASSQQGEAFF. The CDR3 nucleotides read TGTGCCAGCAGCCAGCAGGGGGAAGCTTTCTTT.